These 27 T cell receptor beta chains share one sample of origin, sequenced in a study of blood T cell repertoires in COVID-19. Only in-frame clones appear in the TCRdb table, and some are missing; sequencing was by immunoSEQ multiplex PCR. Of around 70,000 clones in the sample, about 88% were seen once. Source material: peripheral blood. The receptors stem from a man older than 75 with acute or convalescent COVID-19.

This chain joins TRBV6-6 and TRBJ2-3; 8 bases agree with TRBD2. V dropped 4 bases and J dropped 0; count of bases not matched to a gene: 3. Germline assignment: CDR1 MNHNY and CDR2 SVGAGI (reference sequence). The length of the CDR3 is 15 residues. CDR3 in DNA: TGTGCCAGCAGTTTTAGCGGGGCTAGCACAGATACGCAGTATTTT. Encoded protein: CASSFSGASTDTQYF.

The CDR3 protein is CASSQATSGGPYNEQFF. The DNA of the CDR3 is TGCGCCAGCAGCCAGGCGACTAGCGGGGGACCTTACAATGAGCAGTTCTTC. V is TRBV4-1 and J is TRBJ2-1; 12 nucleotides align to TRBD2. Germline V lookup: CDR1 MGHRA, CDR2 YSYEKL. CDR3 length: 17 amino acids. The V and J ends lost 3 bases and 4 bases, in that order; junction bases with no gene match: 7.

The count of this clone is one. The rearrangement uses TRBV10-2 and TRBJ2-1; 13 bases map to TRBD2. Losses at the gene ends were 5 bases for V and 15 bases for J; bases not matched to a gene: 4. This CDR3 is 12 amino acids long. Germline V gene data show CDR1 as WSHSY and CDR2 as SAAADI. The CDR3 DNA follows: TGCGCCAGCAGTCCCCGACTAGCGGGGGGGTTCTTC. It yields the protein CASSPRLAGGFF.

The chain is built from TRBV5-5 and TRBJ2-3, with D unclear. This CDR3 contains 12 residues. CDR1 SGHKS and CDR2 YYEKEE come from the germline V gene (reference sequence). V gave up 7 bases and J gave up 1 base, with 7 bases separating them. The CDR3 spells CASRSGTDTQYF. Written as DNA, the CDR3 is TGTGCCAGCCGCAGCGGCACAGATACGCAGTATTTT.

This rearrangement joins TRBV5-6 to TRBJ1-1; D may be TRBD1 (5 bases). V dropped 4 bases and J dropped 0 bases, with 10 bases sitting between them. In germline, CDR1 is SGHDT, CDR2 YYEEEE. There are 14 residues in the CDR3. DNA for the CDR3: TGTGCCAGCAGCGTCGGGGGGTTGAACACTGAAGCTTTCTTT. Amino acid sequence: CASSVGGLNTEAFF.

The genes are TRBV15 and TRBJ2-5, with D hard to call. Germline V gives CDR1 LNHNV, CDR2 YYDKDF (reference sequence). There are 17 residues in the CDR3. Trimming removed 0 bases at V and 3 bases at J, with 17 bases between. CDR3 sequence reads: CATSRDRFQAREETQYF. In nucleotides, the CDR3 is TGTGCCACCAGCAGAGATCGTTTCCAGGCCCGAGAAGAGACCCAGTACTTC. The full variable domain, completed using reference TRBV15 and TRBJ2-5, is DAMVIQNPRYQVTQFGKPVTLSCSQTLNHNVMYWYQQKSSQAPKLLFHYYDKDFNNEADTPDNFQSRRPNTSFCFLDIRSPGLGDTAMYLCATSRDRFQAREETQYFGPGTRLLVL.

This clone was detected once. The genes are TRBV2 and TRBJ1-3; TRBD1 agrees at 9 bases. The CDR3 runs to 15 residues. V gave up 8 bases and J gave up 4 bases; unmatched junction bases: 9. Germline assignment: CDR1 SNHLY and CDR2 FYNNEI. The CDR3 DNA follows: TGTGCCAGCGTACCACAGGGGGCGGCGGGAAACACCATATATTTT. Amino acids: CASVPQGAAGNTIYF.

The chain has TRBV7-8 and TRBJ2-2; 8 bases align to TRBD2. V lost 5 bases to trimming and J lost 6 bases; unmatched junction nucleotides: 11. CDR3 size: 16 residues. Germline loops: CDR1 SGHVS, CDR2 FQNEAQ. CDR3 nucleotides: TGTGCCAGCAGCCGCGATCAACCTAGCGGGTCCGGGGAGCTGTTTTTT. Its translation is CASSRDQPSGSGELFF.

The rearrangement joins TRBV7-9 to TRBJ1-6; 7 bases line up with TRBD1. The CDR3 loop spans 14 amino acids. The germline CDR1 and CDR2 sequences are SEHNR and FQNEAQ (reference sequence). J lost 10 bases, V lost 5 bases, and 8 bases had no gene match. This CDR3 reads CASSADRLRSPLHF. CDR3 coding DNA: TGTGCCAGCAGCGCGGACAGGTTGAGATCACCCCTCCACTTT.

V usage is TRBV5-6 and J usage is TRBJ2-7, with a possible D match to TRBD1 (6 bases). The CDR3 is 13 amino acids. V was trimmed by 0 bases and J by 7 bases, leaving 11 bases between them. Germline CDR1 reads SGHDT; CDR2 reads YYEEEE. The CDR3 nucleotides read TGTGCCAGCAGCTTGGCCACAGGGACGGAGCAGTACTTC. As protein: CASSLATGTEQYF.

The genes are TRBV24-1 and TRBJ2-3; 7 positions match TRBD1. The CDR3 is 14 amino acids. V shed 5 bases, J shed 0 bases, and the junction held 1 base outside the gene matches. Germline CDR1 reads KGHDR; CDR2 reads SFDVKD. DNA for the CDR3: TGTGCCACCAGTGCAGGGGGAAGCACAGATACGCAGTATTTT. This sequence encodes CATSAGGSTDTQYF.

CDR3 sequence: CASSTLYRAINQPQHF. The CDR3 region has the DNA TGTGCCAGCAGCACCCTTTACAGGGCTATCAATCAGCCCCAGCATTTT. J is TRBJ1-5 and V is TRBV5-6; tentative D call: TRBD1 (6 bases). Germline lookup yields CDR1 SGHDT and CDR2 YYEEEE. Trimming left V 4 bases short and J 3 bases short, with 17 bases between. The CDR3 loop spans 16 amino acids. The full variable domain, in which reference TRBV5-6 and TRBJ1-5 provide the parts outside the CDR3, is DAGVTQSPTHLIKTRGQQVTLRCSPKSGHDTVSWYQQALGQGPQFIFQYYEEEERQRGNFPDRFSGHQFPNYSSELNVNALLLGDSALYLCASSTLYRAINQPQHFGDGTRLSIL.

This rearrangement joins TRBV2 to TRBJ1-5; D possibly corresponds to TRBD1 (6 bases). The V and J ends lost 6 bases and 2 bases respectively, with 14 bases between them. The CDR3 is 15 amino acids. CDR1 and CDR2 (germline): SNHLY, FYNNEI. The DNA for the CDR3 is TGTGCCAGCAGCCCCAGGGGAAGGGGCAATCAGCCCCAGCATTTT. The encoded protein is CASSPRGRGNQPQHF. The whole variable domain, filled in from reference TRBV2 and TRBJ1-5, reads EPEVTQTPSHQVTQMGQEVILRCVPISNHLYFYWYRQILGQKVEFLVSFYNNEISEKSEIFDDQFSVERPDGSNFTLKIRSTKLEDSAMYFCASSPRGRGNQPQHFGDGTRLSIL.

J is TRBJ1-6 and V is TRBV7-3, with D perhaps matching TRBD1 (6 bases). The V gene lost 3 bases and the J gene lost 13 bases, with 16 bases spanning the gap. Germline CDR1 and CDR2: SGHTA and FQGTGA. This CDR3 comprises 14 residues. CDR3 DNA: TGTGCCAGCAGCTTGAGGGCTACAGGGAACCCCCTCCACTTT. Amino acids: CASSLRATGNPLHF.

This chain connects TRBV7-9 to TRBJ1-1, with 9 bases aligning to TRBD1. Germline trimming cut 1 base from V and 3 bases from J; bases unmatched to any gene: 6. The germline V gene has CDR1 SEHNR and CDR2 FQNEAQ (reference sequence). The CDR3 consists of 16 residues. CDR3 sequence: CASSLGDRGRDTEAFF. The CDR3 DNA sequence: TGTGCCAGCAGCTTAGGAGACAGGGGGAGGGACACTGAAGCTTTCTTT.

The rearrangement joins TRBV12-2 to TRBJ2-7; the table's D call TRBD2 went unverified against the DNA. TRBV12-2 is described as a pseudogene. CDR3 size: 16 residues. The CDR3 DNA reads TGTGCAAGTCGCTTAGCGGGAAGCGGGGGCTCCTACGAGCAGTACTTC. This codes for CASRLAGSGGSYEQYF.

Only one count was recorded for this clone. V and J are TRBV2 and TRBJ1-1, with D tentatively TRBD1 (5 bases). Germline assignment: CDR1 SNHLY and CDR2 FYNNEI. The CDR3 sequence is 14 residues long. V lost 5 bases and J lost 5, with 15 bases in between. The CDR3 coding sequence is TGTGCCAGCAGTCCAGACAGACTCGATACTGAAGCTTTCTTT. Translation: CASSPDRLDTEAFF.

V usage is TRBV7-2 and J usage is TRBJ1-1, with TRBD1 matching 8 bases. Losses at the gene ends were 1 base for V and 7 bases for J; bases not matched to a gene: 11. The CDR3 extends over 16 amino acids. In germline, CDR1 is SGHTA, CDR2 FQGNSA. This CDR3 reads CASSLVPTRTGLEAFF. As DNA, the CDR3 is TGTGCCAGCAGCTTAGTGCCTACCCGGACAGGGCTTGAAGCTTTCTTT.

The rearrangement uses TRBV29-1 and TRBJ1-2; D may be TRBD1 (5 bases). Germline V CDR1 and CDR2: SQVTM, ANQGSEA. Deletions cut 3 bases from V and 0 bases from J, with 8 bases between. The CDR3 is 13 amino acids. The CDR3 coding sequence is TGCAGCGTTGAGAGGGACTCTAACTATGGCTACACCTTC. This gives the protein CSVERDSNYGYTF.

The chain is built from TRBV14 and TRBJ1-1, with D maybe TRBD1 (5 bases). The CDR3 sequence is 14 residues long. V dropped 4 bases and J dropped 4 bases, with 13 bases sitting between them. Germline V gene lookup returns CDR1 SGHDN and CDR2 FVKESK. CDR3 nucleotide sequence: TGTGCCAGCAGCCCCCGGGGGGGTGGCACTGAAGCTTTCTTT. Translation: CASSPRGGGTEAFF.

This clone was counted only a few times. The chain carries TRBV12-3 or TRBV12-4 and TRBJ2-5; D gene unclear. The V end was cut by 4 bases, the J end by 5 bases, with 8 bases between. This CDR3 has 12 residues. The DNA for the CDR3 is TGTGCCAGCAGTTACGTAGTGGAGACCCAGTACTTC. This codes for CASSYVVETQYF.

The chain is built from TRBV12-5 and TRBJ1-5, with D possibly TRBD1 on 5 matching bases. Trimming removed 7 bases at V and 0 bases at J, with 25 bases between. CDR1 and CDR2 (germline): LGHNT, FRNRAP. The CDR3 loop spans 19 amino acids. Written as DNA, the CDR3 is TGTGCTAGTGTACTAACAGGAGCCACTGGAACATATAGCAATCAGCCCCAGCATTTT. Protein sequence: CASVLTGATGTYSNQPQHF. Filled out from reference TRBV12-5 and TRBJ1-5, the complete variable domain reads DARVTQTPRHKVTEMGQEVTMRCQPILGHNTVFWYRQTMMQGLELLAYFRNRAPLDDSGMPKDRFSAEMPDATLATLKIQPSEPRDSAVYFCASVLTGATGTYSNQPQHFGDGTRLSIL.

The rearrangement links TRBV4-1 to TRBJ2-5, with 9 bases aligning to TRBD2. In germline, CDR1 is MGHRA, CDR2 YSYEKL. The CDR3 has 16 amino acids. J gave up 3 bases and V 0 bases, and 5 bases lay outside the gene matches. The CDR3 sequence is CASSQDPRGGKETQYF. Written as DNA, the CDR3 is TGCGCCAGCAGCCAAGATCCGCGGGGGGGCAAAGAGACCCAGTACTTC.

CDR3 region: CAWSVLGRVRTYEQYF. The CDR3 nucleotides read TGTGCCTGGAGTGTACTCGGCAGGGTGAGGACCTACGAGCAGTACTTC. The chain combines TRBV30 with TRBJ2-7; D is possibly TRBD1 (5 bases). Germline V gene data show CDR1 as GTSNPN and CDR2 as SVGIG (reference sequence). The CDR3 consists of 16 residues. V lost 0 bases and J 2 bases, leaving 17 bases between the germline ends.

The CDR3 spells CASSSLEWVAAQETQYF. The CDR3 nucleotides are TGTGCCAGCAGTTCCCTCGAGTGGGTAGCGGCTCAAGAGACCCAGTACTTC. J is TRBJ2-5 and V is TRBV7-9; D perhaps matches TRBD2 (6 bases). From germline, CDR1 is SEHNR and CDR2 FQNEAQ (reference sequence). The CDR3 sequence is 17 residues long. The V end was cut by 6 bases, the J end by 2 bases, with 22 bases between.

The chain is built from TRBV9 and TRBJ2-7; 10 bases fit TRBD1. CDR1 SGDLS and CDR2 YYNGEE come from the germline V gene. V shed 0 bases, J shed 6 bases, and the junction held 0 bases outside the gene matches. CDR3 length equals 13 residues. The chain's CDR3 is CASSVGQGAEQYF. The CDR3, as DNA: TGTGCCAGCAGCGTAGGACAGGGGGCCGAGCAGTACTTC.

The rearrangement joins TRBV19 to TRBJ1-2; D unclear. CDR1 and CDR2 from the germline V gene are LNHDA and SQIVND (reference sequence). The length of the CDR3 is 15 residues. The V gene lost 1 base and the J gene lost 0 bases, with 9 bases spanning the gap. The chain's CDR3 is CASSIAGIPNYGYTF. The CDR3 nucleotides are TGTGCCAGTAGTATAGCCGGGATACCTAACTATGGCTACACCTTC.